The 30 T cell receptor beta chains below come from one sample, sequenced in a study of CD8 T cells in ankylosing spondylitis. Study conclusions and caveats: There was a TCR beta motif, made of fewer than 10 highly homologous variants, that appeared characteristic of ankylosing spondylitis blood.

For these TCRs, the target antigens are not known. TCRdb passed the 5' RACE reads through MiXCR, listing each CDR3 protein once. This sample has about 440,000 distinct CDR3 sequences, with under 20% found just once. The sample consisted of blood, either unsorted or a sorted T cell fraction (not recorded which). Source of these receptors: a male donor with ankylosing spondylitis.

This clonotype was counted a few times. The rearrangement uses TRBV28 and TRBJ1-1; D is possibly TRBD1 (5 bases). The CDR3 is 16 residues long. V lost 4 bases and J lost 4, with 19 bases in between. Germline CDR1 is MDHEN and CDR2 is SYDVKM. The CDR3 region has the DNA TGTGCCAGCAGTTCTTCAGGGCAGGGTTGGCGCACTGAAGCTTTCTTT. Translated, it gives CASSSSGQGWRTEAFF.

This clonotype was recorded a few times. The chain combines TRBV7-7 with TRBJ2-3; 12 bases line up with TRBD2. Unmatched junction bases numbered 3, after V lost 5 bases and J lost 0 bases. CDR1 and CDR2 (germline): SSHAT, FNYEAQ (reference sequence). This CDR3 is 16 amino acids long. For the CDR3, the DNA is TGTGCCAGCAGCCGAGGACTAGCGGGGAGCACAGATACGCAGTATTTT. This gives the protein CASSRGLAGSTDTQYF.

The chain recombines TRBV29-1 with TRBJ2-7; 11 bases match TRBD2. Germline V gene data show CDR1 as SQVTM and CDR2 as ANQGSEA. The trim removed 4 bases at V and 0 bases at J, leaving 5 bases unmatched. The CDR3 runs 15 residues. CDR3 sequence reads: CSVVGLAGPSYEQYF. In DNA form, the CDR3 reads TGCAGCGTTGTAGGACTAGCGGGCCCCTCCTACGAGCAGTACTTC.

This clonotype was counted only a few times. DNA for the CDR3: TGTGCCAGCACGCCAGGGTTCCGGGAGACCCAGTACTTC. Its translation is CASTPGFRETQYF. This chain uses TRBV6-1 with TRBJ2-5; D possibly corresponds to TRBD1 (5 bases). Germline CDR1 is MNHNS and CDR2 is SASEGT. This CDR3 is 13 amino acids long. Trimming removed 7 bases from V and 5 bases from J, with 14 bases in between.

This clonotype was seen repeatedly, ten times or more. This sequence joins TRBV6-1 and TRBJ1-3; 8 nucleotides align to TRBD1. CDR3 size: 14 residues. Germline V gene sequence: CDR1 MNHNS, CDR2 SASEGT. Trimming at V came to 5 bases and at J to 2 bases, leaving 2 bases not matched to a gene. CDR3: CASSPTGAGNTIYF. CDR3 sequence (DNA): TGTGCCAGCAGTCCGACAGGGGCTGGAAACACCATATATTTT.

This chain uses TRBV15 with TRBJ1-1; TRBD1 aligns across 9 bases. Germline V CDR1 and CDR2: LNHNV, YYDKDF (reference sequence). V lost 1 base and J lost 6; bases outside the gene matches: 3. The CDR3 totals 14 residues. The CDR3 loop is CATSRVTGGSEAFF. CDR3 DNA sequence: TGTGCCACCAGCAGAGTAACAGGGGGCTCTGAAGCTTTCTTT.

This clonotype was seen many times. The chain is built from TRBV12-3 or TRBV12-4 and TRBJ2-2, with 9 bases matching TRBD2. The CDR3 has 16 residues. The V gene end was trimmed by 0 bases and the J gene end by 4 bases; junction bases not matched to a gene: 3. CDR3 sequence reads: CASSLAGGGATGELFF. The CDR3 bases are TGTGCCAGCAGTTTAGCTGGCGGGGGGGCCACCGGGGAGCTGTTTTTT.

This clonotype was seen once. The chain couples TRBV6-5 to TRBJ1-1; D is unresolved. Per germline, CDR1 MNHEY and CDR2 SVGAGI. The V gene lost 2 bases and the J gene lost 0 bases, with 16 bases spanning the gap. This CDR3 has 17 amino acids. CDR3 amino acids: CASSYTGFEALNTEAFF. CDR3 sequence (DNA): TGTGCCAGCAGTTACACGGGCTTTGAGGCGCTGAACACTGAAGCTTTCTTT.

This clonotype was seen a handful of times. This chain connects TRBV2 to TRBJ1-1; the D is unclear. V lost 7 bases and J 6 bases, leaving 18 bases between the germline ends. Germline assignment: CDR1 SNHLY and CDR2 FYNNEI. The CDR3 runs 14 residues. For the CDR3, the DNA is TGTGCCAGCACCTTCGGCCGGTACTTATCTGAAGCTTTCTTT. It specifies CASTFGRYLSEAFF. Filled out from reference TRBV2 and TRBJ1-1, the complete variable domain reads EPEVTQTPSHQVTQMGQEVILRCVPISNHLYFYWYRQILGQKVEFLVSFYNNEISEKSEIFDDQFSVERPDGSNFTLKIRSTKLEDSAMYFCASTFGRYLSEAFFGQGTRLTVV.

This clonotype was observed a handful of times. This chain connects TRBV7-9 to TRBJ1-1; D is unclear. CDR3 size: 14 residues. Per the germline V gene, CDR1 is SEHNR and CDR2 is FQNEAQ (reference sequence). Trimming stripped 5 bases from V and 2 bases from J, with 12 bases between. The CDR3 is CASSRKGVNTEAFF. CDR3 nucleotides: TGTGCCAGCAGCCGAAAGGGTGTTAACACTGAAGCTTTCTTT.

This clonotype was observed once. The chain combines TRBV27 with TRBJ1-2; 8 bases match TRBD1. This CDR3 is built from 17 residues. CDR1 and CDR2 (germline): MNHEY, SMNVEV (reference sequence). V was clipped by 2 bases and J by 6 bases; unmatched bases: 14. The CDR3 coding sequence is TGTGCCAGCAGTTTAACCACAGGGGGTGGTAGGGGCAATGGCTACACCTTC. As protein: CASSLTTGGGRGNGYTF.

This clonotype was seen more than once but under ten times. This sequence joins TRBV7-2 and TRBJ2-2, with 9 bases that match TRBD1. The trim removed 5 bases at V and 0 bases at J, leaving 4 bases unmatched. Looked up from germline, CDR1 is SGHTA and CDR2 is FQGNSA. The CDR3 is 16 residues long. CDR3 amino acids: CASSPGQGTNTGELFF. CDR3 DNA sequence: TGTGCCAGCAGCCCCGGACAGGGGACGAACACCGGGGAGCTGTTTTTT.

This clonotype appeared a few times. J is TRBJ2-5 and V is TRBV5-8; a weak D match, TRBD1 (5 bases). Germline V gene sequence: CDR1 SGHTS, CDR2 YDEGEE. V was clipped by 4 bases and J by 0 bases, with 13 bases between them. The CDR3 extends over 15 amino acids. CDR3 bases: TGTGCCAGCAGCCGGCCTACAGGTTACCAAGAGACCCAGTACTTC. Encoded protein: CASSRPTGYQETQYF.

This clonotype occurred a few times. The rearrangement joins TRBV20-1 to TRBJ2-3; 8 bases fit TRBD1. Germline V gives CDR1 DFQATT, CDR2 SNEGSKA (reference sequence). The CDR3 has 12 amino acids. Here the CDR3 reads CSAGGWTDTQYF. CDR3 DNA sequence: TGCAGCGCAGGGGGCTGGACAGATACGCAGTATTTT.

This chain uses TRBV20-1 with TRBJ2-7, with D maybe TRBD2 (6 bases). CDR1 is DFQATT and CDR2 is SNEGSKA in the germline V gene (reference sequence). V was pared by 4 bases and J by 3 bases, with 19 bases between. The CDR3 is 15 residues long. The CDR3 here is CSAMNPRDFIYEQYF. The CDR3 DNA sequence: TGCAGTGCTATGAATCCCCGGGACTTTATCTACGAGCAGTACTTC.

This clonotype was seen more than once but under ten times. J is TRBJ2-3 and V is TRBV6-2 or TRBV6-3, with 8 bases lining up with TRBD2. Germline loops: CDR1 MNHEY, CDR2 SVGEGT. The CDR3 length is 14 residues. The V segment lost 5 bases and the J segment 2 bases; nucleotides outside the gene matches: 3. CDR3 DNA: TGTGCCAGCAGTAGCGGGGGTCACACAGATACGCAGTATTTT. It translates to CASSSGGHTDTQYF.

This clonotype occurred a few times. In DNA form, the CDR3 reads TGTGCCAGCAGATCGGGACTGAACTATGGCTACACCTTC. It codes for CASRSGLNYGYTF. The chain couples TRBV11-2 to TRBJ1-2; a weak D match, TRBD1 (5 bases). Germline CDR1 SGHAT, CDR2 FQNNGV. The V end lost 6 bases, the J end lost 2 bases, and 10 bases lay between the germline ends. The CDR3 is 13 amino acids.

Only a few counts were recorded for this clonotype. The CDR3 sequence is CASSQTSGSLTDTQYF. For the CDR3, the DNA is TGTGCCAGCAGCCAGACTAGCGGGAGCCTCACAGATACGCAGTATTTT. The genes are TRBV4-2 and TRBJ2-3, with 12 bases that match TRBD2. CDR3 length: 16 residues. V was pared by 3 bases and J by 2 bases, with 3 bases of the junction left unmatched. Germline V gene data show CDR1 as LGHNA and CDR2 as YNFKEQ.

The rearrangement links TRBV7-2 to TRBJ2-1; TRBD1 matches 8 bases. CDR3 length: 13 residues. Germline V CDR1 and CDR2: SGHTA, FQGNSA. The J segment lost 10 bases and the V segment lost 9 bases, leaving 11 bases of the junction unmatched. DNA for the CDR3: TGTGCCAGTAGGACAGGGACCCCTGCGGAGCAGTTCTTC. It codes for CASRTGTPAEQFF.

The V and J genes are TRBV27 and TRBJ2-7; 12 positions match TRBD2. CDR3 length: 17 residues. The junction had 13 bases not matched to a gene; V was cut back by 5 bases and J by 5 bases. Germline loops: CDR1 MNHEY, CDR2 SMNVEV (reference sequence). CDR3 in DNA: TGTGCCAGCAGTGGGGCCGGGACTAGCGGGTTTTTTGACGAGCAGTACTTC. It is translated as CASSGAGTSGFFDEQYF.

This clonotype showed up just a few times. CDR3 in amino acids: CASSSGQGRSDTQYF. The CDR3 nucleotides are TGTGCCAGCAGCTCGGGACAAGGGAGGTCAGATACGCAGTATTTT. This sequence joins TRBV6-2 or TRBV6-3 and TRBJ2-3; D is possibly TRBD1 or TRBD2 (6 bases each). V dropped 6 bases and J dropped 4 bases, with 17 bases sitting between them. The CDR3 is 15 residues long. Germline values: CDR1 MNHEY, CDR2 SVGEGT.

This rearrangement joins TRBV6-2 or TRBV6-3 to TRBJ2-1; 10 bases align to TRBD2. The CDR3 consists of 16 residues. Trimming at V came to 5 bases and at J to 5 bases, leaving 9 bases not matched to a gene. CDR1 is MNHEY and CDR2 is SVGEGT in the germline V gene. The CDR3 nucleotides read TGTGCCAGCAGTATATCATCTAGCGGGAGAAACAATGAGCAGTTCTTC. This sequence encodes CASSISSSGRNNEQFF.

This clonotype has a handful of counts. Here the CDR3 reads CASTKMGVGEKLFF. CDR3 DNA sequence: TGTGCCAGCACCAAAATGGGTGTCGGTGAAAAACTGTTTTTT. The J gene is TRBJ1-4, the V gene TRBV6-2 or TRBV6-3; D is undetermined. Trimming removed 7 bases at V and 7 bases at J, with 16 bases between. The germline gives CDR1 MNHEY, CDR2 SVGEGT. CDR3 size: 14 residues.

This chain uses TRBV6-2 or TRBV6-3 with TRBJ2-7; 12 bases line up with TRBD2. Unmatched junction bases numbered 8, after V lost 7 bases and J lost 4 bases. The CDR3 contains 15 residues. Per the germline V gene, CDR1 is MNHEY and CDR2 is SVGEGT. The CDR3 sequence: CASTGLAGKAYEQYF. CDR3 bases: TGTGCCAGCACCGGACTAGCGGGAAAAGCATACGAGCAGTACTTC.

The chain carries TRBV6-2 or TRBV6-3 and TRBJ1-5; TRBD1 might be the D (5 bases). Germline V gives CDR1 MNHEY, CDR2 SVGEGT. V was clipped by 2 bases and J by 1 base, with 9 bases between them. This CDR3 has 15 residues. The CDR3 DNA follows: TGTGCCAGCAGTTACCCCAGGGACAGCAATCAGCCCCAGCATTTT. It is translated as CASSYPRDSNQPQHF.

V is TRBV4-1 and J is TRBJ2-4; TRBD2 might be the D (7 bases). Trimming removed 1 base at V and 0 bases at J, with 22 bases between. The CDR3 runs to 20 residues. CDR1 is MGHRA and CDR2 is YSYEKL in the germline V gene. The chain's CDR3 is CASSQVSFGQSGIAKNIQYF. Here the CDR3 DNA reads TGCGCCAGCAGCCAAGTTTCCTTCGGACAGAGCGGGATAGCCAAAAACATTCAGTACTTC.

This clonotype was seen only a few times. In DNA form, the CDR3 reads TGTGCCACCAGCAGAGGAGGAGGAGCTGCTGGAAACACCATATATTTT. This encodes CATSRGGGAAGNTIYF. The V gene is TRBV15, the J gene TRBJ1-3, with D unresolved. Germline V gene lookup returns CDR1 LNHNV and CDR2 YYDKDF (reference sequence). The CDR3 is 16 residues long. The ends were cut back, 1 base at V and 2 bases at J, with 12 bases in the middle.

This clonotype has just a few counts. The chain joins TRBV7-2 to TRBJ1-6, with TRBD1 matching 7 bases. This CDR3 comprises 12 residues. J was trimmed by 14 bases and V by 5 bases; bases with no gene match: 6. CDR1 and CDR2 (germline): SGHTA, FQGNSA. The CDR3 DNA sequence: TGTGCCAGCAGCCCGACAGGGTGGGCCCTCCACTTT. Residues: CASSPTGWALHF.

This clonotype showed up many times. This chain connects TRBV4-2 to TRBJ1-2; TRBD1 agrees at 7 bases. The V segment lost 0 bases and the J segment 5 bases; nucleotides outside the gene matches: 6. Germline CDR1 is LGHNA and CDR2 is YNFKEQ. This CDR3 region has 15 residues. The CDR3 coding sequence is TGTGCCAGCAGCCAAGATCTGACAGGGCAATATGGCTACACCTTC. Protein product: CASSQDLTGQYGYTF.

V and J are TRBV5-5 and TRBJ1-5, with 8 bases identical to TRBD1. This CDR3 region has 15 residues. The junction had 6 bases not matched to a gene; V was cut back by 0 bases and J by 7 bases. Germline assignment: CDR1 SGHKS and CDR2 YYEKEE (reference sequence). CDR3 region: CASSLDPGGSQPQHF. Written as DNA, the CDR3 is TGTGCCAGCAGCTTGGATCCAGGGGGCAGCCAGCCCCAGCATTTT.